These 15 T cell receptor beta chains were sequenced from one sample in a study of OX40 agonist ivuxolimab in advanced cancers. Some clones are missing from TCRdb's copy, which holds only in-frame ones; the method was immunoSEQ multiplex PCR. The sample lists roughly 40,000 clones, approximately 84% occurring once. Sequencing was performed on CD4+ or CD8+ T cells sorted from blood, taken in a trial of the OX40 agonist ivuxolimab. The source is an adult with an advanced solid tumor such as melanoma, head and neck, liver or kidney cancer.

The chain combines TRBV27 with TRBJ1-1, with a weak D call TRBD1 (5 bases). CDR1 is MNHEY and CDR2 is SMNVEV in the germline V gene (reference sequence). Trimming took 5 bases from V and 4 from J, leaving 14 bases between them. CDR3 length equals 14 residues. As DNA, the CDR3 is TGTGCCAGCAGTATTATGGGGGAAAGCACTGAAGCTTTCTTT. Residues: CASSIMGESTEAFF.

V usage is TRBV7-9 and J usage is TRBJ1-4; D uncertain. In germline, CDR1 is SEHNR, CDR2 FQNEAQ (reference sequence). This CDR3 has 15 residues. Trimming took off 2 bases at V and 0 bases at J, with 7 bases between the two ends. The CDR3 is CASSLQVATNEKLFF. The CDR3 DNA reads TGTGCCAGCAGCTTACAAGTTGCAACTAATGAAAAACTGTTTTTT. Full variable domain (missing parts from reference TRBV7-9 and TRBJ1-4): DTGVSQNPRHKITKRGQNVTFRCDPISEHNRLYWYRQTLGQGPEFLTYFQNEAQLEKSRLLSDRFSAERPKGSFSTLEIQRTEQGDSAMYLCASSLQVATNEKLFFGSGTQLSVL.

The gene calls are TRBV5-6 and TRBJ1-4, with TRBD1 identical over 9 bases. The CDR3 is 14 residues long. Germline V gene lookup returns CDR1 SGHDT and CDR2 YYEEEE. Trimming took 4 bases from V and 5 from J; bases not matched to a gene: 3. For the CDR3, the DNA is TGTGCCAGCAGCCCGGACAGGGGAAATGAAAAACTGTTTTTT. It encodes CASSPDRGNEKLFF.

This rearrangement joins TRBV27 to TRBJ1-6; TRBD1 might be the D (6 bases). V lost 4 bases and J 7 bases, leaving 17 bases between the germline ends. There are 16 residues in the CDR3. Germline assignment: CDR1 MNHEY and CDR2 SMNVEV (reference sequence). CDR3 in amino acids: CASSSLYRDINSPLHF. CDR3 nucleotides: TGTGCCAGCAGTTCCCTTTACCGGGACATAAATTCACCCCTCCACTTT.

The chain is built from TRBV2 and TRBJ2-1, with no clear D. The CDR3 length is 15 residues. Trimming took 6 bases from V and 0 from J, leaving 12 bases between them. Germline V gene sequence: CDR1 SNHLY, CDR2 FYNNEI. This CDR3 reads CASRDDPSSYNEQFF. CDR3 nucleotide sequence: TGTGCCAGCAGAGATGACCCCAGCTCCTACAATGAGCAGTTCTTC.

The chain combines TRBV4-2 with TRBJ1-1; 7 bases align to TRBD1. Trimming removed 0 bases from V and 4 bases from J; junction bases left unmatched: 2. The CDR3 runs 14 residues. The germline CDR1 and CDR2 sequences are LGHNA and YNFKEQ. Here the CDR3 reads CASSQEQGITEAFF. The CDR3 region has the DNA TGTGCCAGCAGCCAAGAACAGGGGATCACTGAAGCTTTCTTT.

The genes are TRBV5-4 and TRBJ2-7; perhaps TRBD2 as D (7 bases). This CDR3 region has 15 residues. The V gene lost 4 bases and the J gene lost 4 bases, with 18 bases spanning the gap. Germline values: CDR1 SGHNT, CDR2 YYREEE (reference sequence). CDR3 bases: TGTGCCAGCAGCCTGTCTGGGGGGGCGGGTTACGAGCAGTACTTC. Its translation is CASSLSGGAGYEQYF.

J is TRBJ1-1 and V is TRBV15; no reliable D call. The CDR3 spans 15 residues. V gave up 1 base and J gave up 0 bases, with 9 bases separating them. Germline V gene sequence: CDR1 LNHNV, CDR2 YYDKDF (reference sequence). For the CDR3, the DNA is TGTGCCACCAGCAGAGTTGACACCGTGAACACTGAAGCTTTCTTT. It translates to CATSRVDTVNTEAFF.

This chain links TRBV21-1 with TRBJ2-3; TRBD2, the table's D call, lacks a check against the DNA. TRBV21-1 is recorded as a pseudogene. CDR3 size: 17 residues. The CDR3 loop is CASSVLGGYGNTDTQYF. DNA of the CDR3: TGTGCCAGCAGCGTCCTTGGCGGGTATGGGAACACAGATACGCAGTATTTT.

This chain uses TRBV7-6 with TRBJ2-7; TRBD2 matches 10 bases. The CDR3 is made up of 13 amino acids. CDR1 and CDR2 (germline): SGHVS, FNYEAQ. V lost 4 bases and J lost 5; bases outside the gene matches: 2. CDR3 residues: CASSSSGGHEQYF. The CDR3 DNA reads TGTGCCAGCAGCTCTAGCGGGGGCCACGAGCAGTACTTC.

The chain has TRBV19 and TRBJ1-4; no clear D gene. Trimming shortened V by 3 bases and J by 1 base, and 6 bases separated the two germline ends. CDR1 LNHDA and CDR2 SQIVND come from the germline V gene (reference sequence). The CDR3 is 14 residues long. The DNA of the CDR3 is TGTGCCAGTAGTATTCCCATAACTAATGAAAAACTGTTTTTT. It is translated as CASSIPITNEKLFF.

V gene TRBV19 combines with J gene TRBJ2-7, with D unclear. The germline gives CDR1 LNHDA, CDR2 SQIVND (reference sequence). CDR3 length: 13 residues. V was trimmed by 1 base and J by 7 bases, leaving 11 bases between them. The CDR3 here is CASSIGAPGEQYF. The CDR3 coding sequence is TGTGCCAGTAGTATAGGTGCCCCTGGAGAGCAGTACTTC. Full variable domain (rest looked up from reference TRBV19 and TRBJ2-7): DGGITQSPKYLFRKEGQNVTLSCEQNLNHDAMYWYRQDPGQGLRLIYYSQIVNDFQKGDIAEGYSVSREKKESFPLTVTSAQKNPTAFYLCASSIGAPGEQYFGPGTRLTVT.

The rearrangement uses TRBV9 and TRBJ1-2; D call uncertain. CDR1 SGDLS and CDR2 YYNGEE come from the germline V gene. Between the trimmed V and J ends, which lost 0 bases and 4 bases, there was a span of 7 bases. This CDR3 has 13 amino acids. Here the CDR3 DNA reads TGTGCCAGCAGCGTAGGTGACGGCTATGGCTACACCTTC. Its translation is CASSVGDGYGYTF.

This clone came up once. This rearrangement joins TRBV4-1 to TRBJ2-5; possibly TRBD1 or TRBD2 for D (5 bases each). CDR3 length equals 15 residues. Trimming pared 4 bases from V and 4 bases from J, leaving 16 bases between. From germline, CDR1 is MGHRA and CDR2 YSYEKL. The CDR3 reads CASSPLQVARETQYF. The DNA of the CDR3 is TGCGCCAGCAGCCCTTTACAGGTAGCGAGAGAGACCCAGTACTTC.

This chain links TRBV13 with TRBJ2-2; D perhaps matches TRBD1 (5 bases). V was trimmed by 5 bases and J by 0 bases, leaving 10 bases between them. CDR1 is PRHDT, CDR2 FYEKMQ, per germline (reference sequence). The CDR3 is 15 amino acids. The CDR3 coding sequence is TGTGCCAGCAGCGCGACAGAGGCGAACACCGGGGAGCTGTTTTTT. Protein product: CASSATEANTGELFF. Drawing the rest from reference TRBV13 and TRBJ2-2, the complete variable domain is AAGVIQSPRHLIKEKRETATLKCYPIPRHDTVYWYQQGPGQDPQFLISFYEKMQSDKGSIPDRFSAQQFSDYHSELNMSSLELGDSALYFCASSATEANTGELFFGEGSRLTVL.